This TCR beta chain was found in a study of control samples from healthy donors and cancer patients. Assay used: immunoSEQ multiplex PCR; TCRdb lists only in-frame clones, some missing. The sample has 70,000 to 85,000 clones, approximately 80% seen once; the top ten hold approximately 10%. This CDR3 is built from 13 residues. The V end was cut by 3 bases, the J end by 0 bases, with 8 bases between. Germline CDR1 is SQVTM and CDR2 is ANQGSEA. Input material: PBMCs. The chain joins TRBV29-1 to TRBJ1-1, with unresolved D. The sequence was collected from a man aged 55 to 70 with head and neck cancer. CDR3: CSVDTAMNTEAFF. In DNA, the CDR3 is TGCAGCGTTGACACAGCCATGAACACTGAAGCTTTCTTT.